A selection of T cell receptor beta chains follows, all from one sample in a study of T-cell reconstitution after alpha-beta-depleted transplantation in children. TCRdb called the PCR reads again in MiXCR, with one record for every CDR3 protein. This sample has under 7,000 distinct CDR3 sequences, with about a sixth found just once. The sample was PBMCs, taken before TCRalphabeta/CD19-depleted stem cell transplant. The source of these receptors is a boy aged 2-15 years with acute lymphoblastic leukemia, due to receive a stem cell transplant. CDR3s leave out the opening cysteine and the closing phenylalanine or tryptophan.

TRBV29-1	TRBJ2-2	SAVGDTGELF
TRBV10-2	TRBJ1-1	ASSDSFRKGASRTTEAF
TRBV12-3/TRBV12-4	TRBJ2-7	ASSPSLAGEQY
TRBV4-2	TRBJ1-1	ASSQDRGTEAF
TRBV28	TRBJ2-7	ASSFRTEQY
TRBV27	TRBJ2-5	ASSPTGNFQETQY
TRBV3-1	TRBJ1-2	ASSQDPGWNYGYT
TRBV7-6	TRBJ1-6	ASSLDRVSPLH
TRBV20-1	TRBJ1-1	SASQGDRGPREAF
TRBV12-3/TRBV12-4	TRBJ1-1	ASIRDQGRTEAF
TRBV27	TRBJ1-5	ASSFGGDQPQH
TRBV7-9	TRBJ1-1	ASSSGQFANTEAF
TRBV15	TRBJ1-5	SNQPQH
TRBV7-9	TRBJ2-7	ASSGTETSYEQY
TRBV12-3/TRBV12-4	TRBJ1-1	ASSPSGRGPYTEAF
TRBV20-1	TRBJ2-7	SARAWGLPYEQY
TRBV4-2	TRBJ1-6	ASSSGTENSPLH
TRBV3-1	TRBJ2-5	ASSSRQGAGETQY
TRBV5-1	TRBJ2-7	ASSLGQSYEQY
TRBV7-3	TRBJ1-1	ATKQGANTEAF
TRBV7-3	TRBJ2-3	ASSLTPNVGGLTDTQY
TRBV4-2	TRBJ2-1	ASSQDGWQLGDNEQF
TRBV29-1	TRBJ1-2	SVSAGANYGYT